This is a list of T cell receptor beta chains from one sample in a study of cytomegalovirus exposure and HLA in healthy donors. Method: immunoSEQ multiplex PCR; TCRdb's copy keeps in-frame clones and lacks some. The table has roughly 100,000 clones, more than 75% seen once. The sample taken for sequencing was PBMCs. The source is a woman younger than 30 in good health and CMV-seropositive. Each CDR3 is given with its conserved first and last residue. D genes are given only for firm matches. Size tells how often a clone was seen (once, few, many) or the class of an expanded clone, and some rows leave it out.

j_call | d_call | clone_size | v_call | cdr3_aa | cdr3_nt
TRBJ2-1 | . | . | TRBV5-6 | CASMTGINEQFF | TGTGCCAGCATGACAGGTATCAATGAGCAGTTCTTC
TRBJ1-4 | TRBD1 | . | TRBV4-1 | CASSGRDRTLTDTNEKLFF | TGCGCCAGCAGCGGAAGGGACAGAACCCTTACTGACACTAATGAAAAACTGTTTTTT
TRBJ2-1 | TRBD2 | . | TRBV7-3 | CASSSGLAGGNLYNEQFF | TGTGCCAGCAGCTCGGGACTAGCGGGAGGGAACCTCTACAATGAGCAGTTCTTC
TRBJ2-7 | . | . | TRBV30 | CAWKKQGGRSEQYF | TGTGCCTGGAAAAAACAGGGGGGGCGTTCCGAGCAGTACTTC
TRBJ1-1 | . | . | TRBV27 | CASSSPWRAGTTEAFF | TGTGCCAGCAGTTCCCCTTGGAGAGCCGGAACCACTGAAGCTTTCTTT
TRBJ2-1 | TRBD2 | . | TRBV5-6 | CASSTGTSFVLYNEQFF | TGTGCCAGCAGCACCGGGACTAGCTTCGTTCTATACAATGAGCAGTTCTTC
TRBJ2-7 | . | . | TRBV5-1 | CASSFTGPARGEQYF | TGCGCCAGCAGCTTTACAGGGCCCGCACGTGGGGAGCAGTACTTC
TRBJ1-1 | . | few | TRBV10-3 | CAIAGRNTEAFF | TGTGCCATCGCCGGGAGGAACACTGAAGCTTTCTTT
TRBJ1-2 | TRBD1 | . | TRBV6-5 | CASSLSGTGRNYGYTF | TGTGCCAGCAGTTTAAGTGGGACAGGCCGGAACTATGGCTACACCTTC
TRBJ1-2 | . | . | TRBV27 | CASSLTEYYGYTF | TGTGCCAGCAGTCTGACAGAGTACTATGGCTACACCTTC
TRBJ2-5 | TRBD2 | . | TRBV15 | CATSRAPTSGQETQYF | TGTGCCACCAGCAGAGCTCCGACTAGCGGCCAAGAGACCCAGTACTTC
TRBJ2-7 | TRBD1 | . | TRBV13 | CASSLRLLRDRGNEQYF | TGTGCCAGCAGCTTACGCTTACTTCGGGACAGGGGTAACGAGCAGTACTTC
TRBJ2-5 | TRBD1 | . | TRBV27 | CASRPVRGRGEETQYF | TGTGCCAGCAGACCGGTCAGGGGGCGCGGAGAAGAGACCCAGTACTTC
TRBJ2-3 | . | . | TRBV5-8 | CASSGQGEADTQYF | TGTGCCAGCAGCGGCCAGGGTGAGGCAGATACGCAGTATTTT
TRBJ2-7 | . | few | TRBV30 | CAWSVSGLNEQYF | TGTGCCTGGAGTGTATCAGGGCTCAACGAGCAGTACTTC
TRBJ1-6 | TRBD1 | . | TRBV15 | CATSRATGTGVSPLHF | TGTGCCACCAGCAGAGCTACCGGGACAGGGGTTTCACCCCTCCACTTT
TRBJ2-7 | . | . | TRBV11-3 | CASSLDSGGQGLHEQYF | TGTGCCAGCAGCTTAGATTCCGGCGGCCAGGGTTTACACGAGCAGTACTTC
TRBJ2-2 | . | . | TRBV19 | CASTVTGWAGELFF | TGTGCCAGTACCGTGACAGGTTGGGCCGGGGAGCTGTTTTTT
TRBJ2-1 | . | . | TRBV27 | CASSPQGLSGNPYNEQFF | TGTGCCAGCAGCCCCCAGGGGTTAAGCGGGAACCCCTACAATGAGCAGTTCTTC
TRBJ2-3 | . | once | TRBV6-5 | CASSSREADTQYF | TGTGCCAGCAGTTCCAGGGAAGCAGATACGCAGTATTTT